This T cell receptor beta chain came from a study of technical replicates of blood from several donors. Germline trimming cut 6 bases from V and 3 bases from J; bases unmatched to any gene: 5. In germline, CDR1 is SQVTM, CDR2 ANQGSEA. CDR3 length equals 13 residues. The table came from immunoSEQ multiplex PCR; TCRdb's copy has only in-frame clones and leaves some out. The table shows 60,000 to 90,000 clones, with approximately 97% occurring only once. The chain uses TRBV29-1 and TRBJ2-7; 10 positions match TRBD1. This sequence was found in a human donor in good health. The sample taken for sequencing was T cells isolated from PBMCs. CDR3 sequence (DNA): TGCAGCGTCGGGACAGGGGAGGTCTACGAGCAGTACTTC. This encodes CSVGTGEVYEQYF.